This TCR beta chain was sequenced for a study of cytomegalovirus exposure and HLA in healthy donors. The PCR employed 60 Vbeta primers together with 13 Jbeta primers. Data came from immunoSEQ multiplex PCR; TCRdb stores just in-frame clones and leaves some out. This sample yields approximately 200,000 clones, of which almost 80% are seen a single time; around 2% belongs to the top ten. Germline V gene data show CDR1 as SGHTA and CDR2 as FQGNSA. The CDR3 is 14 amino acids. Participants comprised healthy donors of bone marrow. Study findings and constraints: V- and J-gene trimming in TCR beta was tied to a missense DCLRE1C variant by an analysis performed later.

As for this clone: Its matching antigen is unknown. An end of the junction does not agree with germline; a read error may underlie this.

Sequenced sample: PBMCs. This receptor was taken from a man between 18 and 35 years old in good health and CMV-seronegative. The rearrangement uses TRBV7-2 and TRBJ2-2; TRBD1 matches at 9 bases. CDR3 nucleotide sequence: TGTGCCAGCCACGGGACAGGGAACGCCGGGGAGCTGTTTTTT. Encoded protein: CASHGTGNAGELFF.